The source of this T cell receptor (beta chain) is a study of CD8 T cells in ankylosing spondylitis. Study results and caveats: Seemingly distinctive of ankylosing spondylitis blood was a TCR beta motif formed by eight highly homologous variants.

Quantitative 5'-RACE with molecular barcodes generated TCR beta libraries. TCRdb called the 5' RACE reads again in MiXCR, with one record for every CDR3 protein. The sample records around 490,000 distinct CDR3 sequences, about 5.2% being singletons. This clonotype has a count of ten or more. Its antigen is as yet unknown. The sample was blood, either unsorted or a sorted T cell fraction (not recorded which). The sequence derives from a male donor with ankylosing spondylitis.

CDR3 protein: CASSLFWGMLFF. The CDR3 DNA sequence: TGTGCCAGCAGTTTATTTTGGGGAATGCTGTTTTTT. The chain links TRBV12-3 or TRBV12-4 to TRBJ1-4, with D hard to call. CDR3 length: 12 residues. The V end lost 2 bases, the J end lost 14 bases, and 12 bases lay between the germline ends.